Reported below is one T cell receptor (beta chain). Its antigen is currently unknown. The data were obtained in a study of T cell repertoires in cytomegalovirus infection. Study-level information: Public signatures in TCR beta pointed to CMV infection and matching HLA type. General study points: Cumulative frequency (of public TCR beta family members) identified carriers of CMV plus the relevant HLA. CMV-specific TCR beta clonotypes restricted by HLA-C were the ones dominating the ex vivo response.

TCRdb re-derived calls from the reads in MiXCR, one entry per CDR3 protein. The sample has 500,000 to 600,000 distinct CDR3 sequences, more than 15% seen once. What was sequenced was CD8+ T cells from PBMCs. The sequence derives from a human donor in good health (CMV status not recorded). Some clones in this sample may be carry-over from other donors' samples.

CDR3 sequence reads: CASSETSGGKETQYF. The CDR3 nucleotides read TGTGCCAGCAGCGAGACTAGCGGGGGAAAAGAGACCCAGTACTTC. This chain links TRBV12-3 or TRBV12-4 with TRBJ2-5, with 12 nucleotides matching TRBD2. V shed 6 bases and J 3 bases; nucleotides not matched to a gene: 5. The CDR3 has 15 residues.